These 8 T cell receptor beta chains came from one sample sequenced in a study of control samples from healthy donors and cancer patients. This table comes from immunoSEQ multiplex PCR, and its TCRdb copy is limited to in-frame clones, with some not included. Among 100,000 to 150,000 clones listed, around 90% were seen once. The sample was blood. These receptors were obtained from a middle-aged man in good health.

This clone was picked up a small number of times. CDR3 coding DNA: TGCGCCAGCAGCCAAGGCACCGGATGGGAGACCCAGTACTTC. The encoded protein is CASSQGTGWETQYF. The chain uses TRBV4-3 and TRBJ2-5, with D hard to call. Germline V gene data show CDR1 as LGHNA and CDR2 as YSLEER. Trimming removed 1 base from V and 5 bases from J, with 11 bases in between. The CDR3 totals 14 residues.

The chain uses TRBV29-1 and TRBJ2-1, with D possibly being TRBD1 (5 bases). This CDR3 is 15 amino acids long. Germline loops: CDR1 SQVTM, CDR2 ANQGSEA. Deletions cut 7 bases from V and 4 bases from J, with 20 bases between. The CDR3 loop reads CSAPSRQGTYNEQFF. The CDR3 bases are TGCAGCGCCCCCAGTCGGCAGGGAACGTACAATGAGCAGTTCTTC.

The chain recombines TRBV10-1 with TRBJ1-3, with TRBD1 matching over 9 bases. V lost 0 bases to trimming and J lost 4 bases; unmatched junction nucleotides: 13. Germline-derived CDR1 and CDR2 are WNHNN and SYGVQD (reference sequence). There are 19 residues in the CDR3. The chain's CDR3 is CASSESNTTGGGRGNTIYF. The CDR3 bases are TGCGCCAGCAGTGAGTCAAACACTACAGGGGGCGGTAGGGGAAACACCATATATTTT.

V and J are TRBV7-2 and TRBJ1-6; possibly TRBD1 for D (6 bases). The CDR3 is made up of 14 amino acids. V lost 3 bases, J lost 7 bases, and 10 bases lay in between. Germline CDR1 and CDR2: SGHTA and FQGNSA. The CDR3 region is CASSFSGQNSPLHF. Written as DNA, the CDR3 is TGTGCCAGCAGCTTCTCGGGACAAAATTCACCCCTCCACTTT. Drawing the rest from reference TRBV7-2 and TRBJ1-6, the complete variable domain is GAGVSQSPSNKVTEKGKDVELRCDPISGHTALYWYRQSLGQGLEFLIYFQGNSAPDKSGLPSDRFSAERTGGSVSTLTIQRTQQEDSAVYLCASSFSGQNSPLHFGNGTRLTVT.

V and J are TRBV7-6 and TRBJ1-2; TRBD1 might be the D (6 bases). The CDR3 loop spans 19 amino acids. V lost 5 bases, J lost 5 bases, and 30 bases lay in between. Germline V CDR1 and CDR2: SGHVS, FNYEAQ. The CDR3 loop reads CASSPKPVGGPASSYGYTF. The CDR3 nucleotides are TGTGCCAGCAGCCCAAAGCCTGTGGGGGGCCCCGCCTCCTCTTATGGCTACACCTTC.

The CDR3 DNA follows: TGTGCCAGCAGCTGCAAAAGTGGACAGGGGGTGGAGACCCAGTACTTC. This encodes CASSCKSGQGVETQYF. The rearrangement links TRBV11-2 to TRBJ2-5; 10 bases map to TRBD1. There are 16 residues in the CDR3. V shed 4 bases, J shed 5 bases, and the junction held 10 bases outside the gene matches. Germline lookup yields CDR1 SGHAT and CDR2 FQNNGV.

The chain couples TRBV10-1 to TRBJ1-3; a weak D match, TRBD1 (5 bases). The CDR3 covers 16 residues. Trimming pared 5 bases from V and 0 bases from J, leaving 14 bases between. Germline lookup yields CDR1 WNHNN and CDR2 SYGVQD (reference sequence). The CDR3, as DNA: TGCGCCAGCAGTTACGGACACCCGAGCTCTGGAAACACCATATATTTT. It yields the protein CASSYGHPSSGNTIYF.

This clone has just one count. The chain couples TRBV18 to TRBJ1-2; maybe TRBD1 (5 bases). V lost 2 bases to trimming and J lost 11 bases, with 15 bases between them. Germline V gene lookup returns CDR1 KGHSH and CDR2 LQKENI. The CDR3 runs to 13 residues. CDR3 amino acids: CASSPEGPASYTF. CDR3 nucleotide sequence: TGTGCCAGCTCACCAGAGGGGCCCGCAAGTTACACCTTC.